This T cell receptor (beta chain) stems from a study of CD8 T cells in ankylosing spondylitis. Study findings and constraints: Matched synovial fluid from ankylosing spondylitis patients was reported to be enriched for disease-linked clones. Blood of patients with ankylosing spondylitis appeared to be characterized by a TCR beta motif of roughly eight highly homologous variants. Clones that were linked to disease were CD8+ and were relatively rare in peripheral blood.

This clonotype was detected only a few times. Its antigen is still unknown. Using quantitative 5'-RACE with molecular barcodes, the authors made TCR beta libraries. One entry per CDR3 protein, called by TCRdb with MiXCR from the 5' RACE reads. This table has 200,000 to 250,000 distinct CDR3 sequences, around 18% appearing once. The CDR3 runs to 17 residues. The germline V gene has CDR1 SEHNR and CDR2 FQNEAQ (reference sequence). The ends were cut back, 5 bases at V and 0 bases at J, with 19 bases in the middle. The receptor was derived from a male donor with ankylosing spondylitis. What was sequenced was blood, either unsorted or a sorted T cell fraction (not recorded which). V and J are TRBV7-9 and TRBJ2-5; D is uncertain. For the CDR3, the DNA is TGTGCCAGCAGCCCCCGGCCCCTCTCCGAGTACCAAGAGACCCAGTACTTC. Protein product: CASSPRPLSEYQETQYF.